This entry lists 14 T cell receptor beta chains sequenced from one sample in a study of blood T cell repertoires in COVID-19. Some clones are missing from TCRdb's copy, which holds only in-frame ones; the method was immunoSEQ multiplex PCR. The sample lists 50,000 or so clones, 60% to 80% occurring once. The sample was peripheral blood. These receptors were taken from a human donor with active or convalescent COVID-19. The donor label of this sample is uncertain.

This rearrangement joins TRBV28 to TRBJ2-3; D unclear. V lost 4 bases and J 4 bases, leaving 18 bases between the germline ends. This CDR3 region has 16 residues. Germline CDR1 reads MDHEN; CDR2 reads SYDVKM. Here the CDR3 DNA reads TGTGCCAGCAGTTCCCCCGGATGGGTCGGAGCAGATACGCAGTATTTT. Translated, it gives CASSSPGWVGADTQYF.

The chain carries TRBV30 and TRBJ2-2; 7 bases are a match to TRBD1. Per germline, CDR1 GTSNPN and CDR2 SVGIG (reference sequence). This CDR3 is 15 amino acids long. V was clipped by 4 bases and J by 1 base; unmatched bases: 6. CDR3 nucleotides: TGTGCCTGGAAGTTTACAGGGGTGAACACCGGGGAGCTGTTTTTT. Amino acids: CAWKFTGVNTGELFF.

This chain uses TRBV5-4 with TRBJ1-4; D call uncertain. Germline V lookup: CDR1 SGHNT, CDR2 YYREEE (reference sequence). This CDR3 has 14 residues. The V and J ends lost 7 bases and 4 bases respectively, with 14 bases between them. As DNA, the CDR3 is TGTGCCAGCCATGGAGGCGGACTTAATGAAAAACTGTTTTTT. Translating it yields CASHGGGLNEKLFF.

The CDR3 region has the DNA TGTGCCAGTAGTTCCGCCCAGGGGCAAACCCAGTACTTC. It specifies CASSSAQGQTQYF. The rearrangement links TRBV19 to TRBJ2-5; TRBD1 is a possible D gene (6 bases). Per the germline V gene, CDR1 is LNHDA and CDR2 is SQIVND (reference sequence). The V gene lost 5 bases and the J gene lost 8 bases, with 15 bases spanning the gap. The CDR3 contains 13 residues.

J is TRBJ1-1 and V is TRBV5-1, with D perhaps TRBD1 (6 bases). The ends were cut back, 4 bases at V and 7 bases at J, with 14 bases in the middle. In germline, CDR1 is SGHRS, CDR2 YFSETQ. This CDR3 has 13 amino acids. The CDR3 spells CASSLGGEIEAFF. The CDR3, as DNA: TGCGCCAGCAGCCTGGGGGGCGAGATTGAAGCTTTCTTT.

The V gene is TRBV7-6, the J gene TRBJ2-3, with TRBD2 identical over 8 bases. CDR3 size: 18 residues. Germline loops: CDR1 SGHVS, CDR2 FNYEAQ. Trimming at V came to 1 base and at J to 4 bases, leaving 13 bases not matched to a gene. CDR3 DNA: TGTGCCAGCAGCTTAGTTAAGTTAGCGGGATGTGAAGCAGATACGCAGTATTTT. Its translation: CASSLVKLAGCEADTQYF.

This clone occurred a few times. The V call is TRBV4-3, the J call TRBJ2-5; the match to TRBD1 covers 7 bases. Germline trimming cut 0 bases from V and 0 bases from J; bases unmatched to any gene: 1. The CDR3 is made up of 15 amino acids. Per germline, CDR1 LGHNA and CDR2 YSLEER. The CDR3 reads CASSQETGYQETQYF. DNA of the CDR3: TGCGCCAGCAGCCAAGAGACAGGGTACCAAGAGACCCAGTACTTC.

The chain combines TRBV10-2 with TRBJ2-5; TRBD2 agrees at 8 bases. Germline CDR1 and CDR2: WSHSY and SAAADI. The CDR3 sequence is 14 residues long. Trimming took 4 bases from V and 7 from J; bases not matched to a gene: 8. The DNA for the CDR3 is TGCGCCAGCAGTGGTCCGGGAGGGATGGGGACCCAGTACTTC. Its protein is CASSGPGGMGTQYF.

This rearrangement joins TRBV5-1 to TRBJ2-1; D perhaps matches TRBD2 (6 bases). CDR1 is SGHRS, CDR2 YFSETQ, per germline. V shed 0 bases and J shed 6 bases, with 13 bases lying between them. The CDR3 runs to 15 residues. CDR3 sequence: CASSLATTRVNEQFF. The CDR3 nucleotides read TGCGCCAGCAGCTTGGCCACGACTAGGGTCAATGAGCAGTTCTTC.

The chain is built from TRBV30 and TRBJ2-7; 9 nucleotides align to TRBD2. Germline V CDR1 and CDR2: GTSNPN, SVGIG (reference sequence). The V segment lost 5 bases and the J segment 2 bases; nucleotides outside the gene matches: 10. This CDR3 spans 15 amino acids. This chain's CDR3 is CAWGRLAEPAYEQYF. The CDR3 DNA sequence: TGTGCCTGGGGACGACTAGCGGAGCCCGCCTACGAGCAGTACTTC.

The rearrangement uses TRBV27 and TRBJ2-3; D may be TRBD2 (5 bases). Germline values: CDR1 MNHEY, CDR2 SMNVEV (reference sequence). The V end lost 2 bases, the J end lost 0 bases, and 12 bases lay between the germline ends. This CDR3 has 16 amino acids. The CDR3 bases are TGTGCCAGCAGTTTAGGCTCGCGGACTAGCACAGATACGCAGTATTTT. It codes for CASSLGSRTSTDTQYF.

This chain connects TRBV24-1 to TRBJ2-1; 11 nucleotides agree with TRBD1. Per the germline V gene, CDR1 is KGHDR and CDR2 is SFDVKD. The V and J ends lost 4 bases and 7 bases, in that order; junction bases with no gene match: 11. This CDR3 spans 17 amino acids. The CDR3 loop reads CATSDPKAGTGGNEQFF. The CDR3 nucleotides are TGTGCCACCAGTGACCCCAAGGCAGGGACAGGGGGAAATGAGCAGTTCTTC.

This chain joins TRBV4-2 and TRBJ1-6; TRBD1 matches at 9 bases. This CDR3 has 15 residues. Germline V gene lookup returns CDR1 LGHNA and CDR2 YNFKEQ. With 4 bases clipped from V and 10 bases from J, the junction kept 8 bases outside the gene matches. CDR3 loop: CASSPSDRGKSPLHF. Here the CDR3 DNA reads TGTGCCAGCAGCCCCTCTGACAGGGGGAAATCACCCCTCCACTTT.

The chain combines TRBV12-3 or TRBV12-4 with TRBJ1-2; D call uncertain. Trimming pared 1 base from V and 4 bases from J, leaving 7 bases between. CDR3 length equals 13 residues. The CDR3 region is CASSLEQAYGYTF. CDR3 nucleotides: TGTGCCAGCAGTTTAGAGCAGGCCTATGGCTACACCTTC.